Given below is one T cell receptor (beta chain) in context. The antigen is undetermined. The sample is drawn from a study of early T cells in non-severe SARS-CoV-2 infection. Whole-study context: Whole-blood bulk RNA, unsorted, was sequenced, and chains were unpaired.

Germline loops: CDR1 LGHDT, CDR2 YNNKEL (reference sequence). V lost 2 bases to trimming and J lost 0 bases, with 5 bases between them. The CDR3 covers 13 residues. Notes on the study in general: VDJdb matching skewed toward anti-spike CD8 responses, missing private and CD4 specificities.

Researchers tagged individual cDNA molecules with unique molecular identifiers. Each CDR3 protein gets one entry after TCRdb re-called the 5' RACE reads with MiXCR. The table lists 85,000 to 100,000 distinct CDR3 sequences, roughly 17% of them singletons. This chain connects TRBV3-1 to TRBJ2-7; no clear D gene. This receptor was obtained from an adult who was a healthcare worker with PCR-confirmed SARS-CoV-2 infection or an uninfected control (not recorded which). Sequenced: whole blood. The CDR3 nucleotides are TGTGCCAGCAGCCAATTCGGCTCCTACGAGCAGTACTTC. Translating it yields CASSQFGSYEQYF.